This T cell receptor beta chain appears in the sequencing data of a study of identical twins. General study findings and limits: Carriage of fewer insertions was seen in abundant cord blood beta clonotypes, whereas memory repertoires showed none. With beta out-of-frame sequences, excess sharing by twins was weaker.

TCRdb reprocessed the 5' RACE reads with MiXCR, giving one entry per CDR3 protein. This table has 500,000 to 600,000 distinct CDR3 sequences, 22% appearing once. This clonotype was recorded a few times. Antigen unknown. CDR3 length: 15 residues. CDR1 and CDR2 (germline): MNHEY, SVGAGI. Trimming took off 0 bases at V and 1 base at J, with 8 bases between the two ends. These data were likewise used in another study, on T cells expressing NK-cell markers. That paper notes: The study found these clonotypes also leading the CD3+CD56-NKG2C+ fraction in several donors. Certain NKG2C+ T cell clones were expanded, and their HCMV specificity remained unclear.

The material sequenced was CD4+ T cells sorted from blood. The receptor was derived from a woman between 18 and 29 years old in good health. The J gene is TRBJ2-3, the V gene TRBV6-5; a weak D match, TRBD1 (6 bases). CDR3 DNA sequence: TGTGCCAGCAGTTACTCGTACAGGGGCACAGATACGCAGTATTTT. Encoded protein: CASSYSYRGTDTQYF.